The 7 T cell receptor beta chains reported below all come from one sample, sequenced in a study of cytomegalovirus exposure and HLA in healthy donors. The study ran its PCR with 60 Vbeta and 13 Jbeta primers. This table comes from immunoSEQ multiplex PCR, and its TCRdb copy is limited to in-frame clones, with some not included. The sample has approximately 140,000 clones; approximately 86% are singletons. What was sequenced was PBMCs. These receptors were obtained from a boy under 18 in good health and CMV-seronegative.

The genes are TRBV19 and TRBJ2-6, with 11 bases matching TRBD1. There are 17 residues in the CDR3. CDR1 LNHDA and CDR2 SQIVND come from the germline V gene (reference sequence). J was trimmed by 4 bases and V by 1 base; bases with no gene match: 3. The CDR3 spells CASSIGDRGSGANVLTF. In nucleotides, the CDR3 is TGTGCCAGTAGTATAGGGGACAGGGGGTCCGGGGCCAACGTCCTGACTTTC. Filled out from reference TRBV19 and TRBJ2-6, the complete variable domain reads DGGITQSPKYLFRKEGQNVTLSCEQNLNHDAMYWYRQDPGQGLRLIYYSQIVNDFQKGDIAEGYSVSREKKESFPLTVTSAQKNPTAFYLCASSIGDRGSGANVLTFGAGSRLTVL.

V is TRBV15 and J is TRBJ2-3, with a possible D match to TRBD2 (5 bases). Germline CDR1 and CDR2: LNHNV and YYDKDF (reference sequence). This CDR3 region has 13 residues. With 5 bases removed from V and 0 bases from J, the gap between germline ends came to 6 bases. The CDR3, as DNA: TGTGCCACCAGCGGCGGGAGCACAGATACGCAGTATTTT. Encoded protein: CATSGGSTDTQYF.

The V call is TRBV18, the J call TRBJ2-1, with TRBD2 identical over 9 bases. The germline V gene encodes CDR1 KGHSH and CDR2 LQKENI. The CDR3 has 16 residues. J lost 7 bases, V lost 2 bases, and 9 bases had no gene match. The CDR3 here is CASSPRGGRAVNEQFF. The CDR3 DNA follows: TGTGCCAGCTCACCAAGGGGCGGGAGGGCGGTGAATGAGCAGTTCTTC.

The V gene is TRBV7-2, the J gene TRBJ2-7; TRBD1 matches 11 bases. CDR1 is SGHTA and CDR2 is FQGNSA in the germline V gene. The CDR3 length is 18 residues. The V and J ends lost 1 base and 2 bases, in that order; junction bases with no gene match: 10. The CDR3 nucleotides are TGTGCCAGCAGCTTAGAGCTTACTCGGGGACAGGGGGCCTACGAGCAGTACTTC. Protein: CASSLELTRGQGAYEQYF.

The rearrangement joins TRBV5-1 to TRBJ2-1; 9 positions agree with TRBD2. The ends lost 0 bases at V and 6 bases at J; junction bases unmatched: 13. CDR3 length: 18 amino acids. Germline V lookup: CDR1 SGHRS, CDR2 YFSETQ. The CDR3 sequence: CASSLAPSSGAGVNEQFF. CDR3 in DNA: TGCGCCAGCAGCTTGGCTCCCTCTAGCGGGGCGGGGGTCAATGAGCAGTTCTTC.

This CDR3 is CASSQASNYEQYF. In nucleotides, the CDR3 is TGCGCCAGCAGCCAAGCTAGTAACTACGAGCAGTACTTC. This rearrangement joins TRBV4-1 to TRBJ2-5; no definite D call. The DNA matches TRBJ2-7 better at its end, which makes the J call doubtful. The CDR3 sequence is 13 residues long. The germline V gene has CDR1 MGHRA and CDR2 YSYEKL.

V is TRBV5-4 and J is TRBJ2-1; D is perhaps TRBD2 (5 bases). CDR3 length: 13 amino acids. V was cut by 0 bases and J by 5 bases, with 6 bases left in between. Germline CDR1 reads SGHNT; CDR2 reads YYREEE (reference sequence). The CDR3 is CASSLERNNEQFF. In nucleotides, the CDR3 is TGTGCCAGCAGCTTGGAGCGGAACAATGAGCAGTTCTTC.